Listed below are T cell receptor beta chains from one sample, sequenced in a study of blood T cell repertoires in COVID-19. Sequencing was performed with immunoSEQ multiplex PCR; in TCRdb, only in-frame clones are kept and a portion is missing. The table includes over 50,000 clones, 82% detected once. The sample was peripheral blood. The receptors derive from a human donor in a cohort sampled during active COVID-19. Both conserved end residues are part of each CDR3. A D gene is named only where the DNA matches it firmly. The size entry is marked missing in some rows and otherwise reads once, few, many or a size class.

V gene,clone size,J gene,D gene,CDR3 DNA,CDR3 protein
TRBV7-6,.,TRBJ2-1,TRBD2,TGTGCCAGCAGCTTAGTCGTGAGAGCGGGAGGGCCCCCTTACAATGAGCAGTTCTTC,CASSLVVRAGGPPYNEQFF
TRBV5-4,.,TRBJ2-3,TRBD2,TGTGCCAGCAGCCCGACCGGGCGGGGAGGGACAGATACGCAGTATTTT,CASSPTGRGGTDTQYF
TRBV19,.,TRBJ1-1,.,TGTGCCAGTAGTATCAGGGATCTGTCCACTGAAGCTTTCTTT,CASSIRDLSTEAFF
TRBV6-5,.,TRBJ2-2,.,TGTGCCAGCATCGCGGTCACCGGGGAGCTGTTTTTT,CASIAVTGELFF
TRBV29-1,.,TRBJ2-7,.,TGCAGCGGGGGATCGGGAGAGGGCTACGAGCAGTACTTC,CSGGSGEGYEQYF
TRBV7-9,once,TRBJ1-2,TRBD1,TGTGCCAGCTCCCCTCAGGGGGCTGGTGGCTACACCTTC,CASSPQGAGGYTF
TRBV9,.,TRBJ1-5,TRBD1,TGTGCCAGCAGCCGGACAGGGGGGGGTCAGCCCCAGCATTTT,CASSRTGGGQPQHF
TRBV2,.,TRBJ2-1,TRBD2,TGTGCCAGCAGACCGGGGACTAGCGGGGGCGGTGAGCAGTTCTTC,CASRPGTSGGGEQFF
TRBV7-7,.,TRBJ2-5,TRBD2,TGTGCTAGCAGCTTAGGGCTAGCGGGGGGGAACAATCAAGAGACCCAGTACTTC,CASSLGLAGGNNQETQYF
TRBV16,.,TRBJ1-2,.,TGTGCCAGCAGCCAATCAGGAGGGGCCGGGGGGGGCTACACCTTC,CASSQSGGAGGGYTF
TRBV5-5,.,TRBJ2-2,TRBD1,TGTGCCAGCACCCACAGGGGGCTTAACACCGGGGAGCTGTTTTTT,CASTHRGLNTGELFF
TRBV7-9,.,TRBJ1-1,.,TGTGCCAGCAGCTTCAATTCAGGGGAAGCTGAAGCTTTCTTT,CASSFNSGEAEAFF
TRBV19,.,TRBJ1-5,.,TGTGCCAGTAGTATAGATCTGGAGGGAAGCCAGCCCCAGCATTTT,CASSIDLEGSQPQHF
TRBV7-6,.,TRBJ2-7,TRBD2,TGTGCCAGCAGCCCTAGGTCCCGGGGGGGATCCTACGAGCAGTACTTC,CASSPRSRGGSYEQYF
TRBV5-1,.,TRBJ1-1,.,TGCGCCAGCAGCCTAGAACAGGGAGCCACTGAAGCTTTCTTT,CASSLEQGATEAFF
TRBV5-6,.,TRBJ1-1,.,TGTGCCAGCCGCAAAATGAGTGCTTTACTTAACACTGAAGCTTTCTTT,CASRKMSALLNTEAFF